Sequencing of this TCR beta chain was carried out in a study of response to subunit inactivated influenza vaccine. This clonotype was seen a handful of times. Its antigen is currently unknown. Germline V gene lookup returns CDR1 LGHNA and CDR2 YSLEER. This CDR3 spans 17 amino acids. J lost 1 base, V lost 1 base, and 1 base had no gene match. Study-wide results and limits: Researchers suggested that each seasonal influenza vaccination recruits few new T cells.

A single record per CDR3 protein comes from TCRdb applying MiXCR to the RT-PCR reads. Seen here are about 650,000 distinct CDR3 sequences, 15% to 19% observed once, and the top ten hold 11%. The source is a man aged 50-60 years who received an inactivated influenza vaccine. This chain joins TRBV4-3 and TRBJ2-2; 12 bases align to TRBD2. Sample: PBMCs from blood, taken roughly 12 days after vaccination. The CDR3 reads CASSQVTSGGNTGELFF. CDR3 coding DNA: TGCGCCAGCAGCCAAGTGACTAGCGGGGGGAACACCGGGGAGCTGTTTTTT.